Following are 23 T cell receptor beta chains from one sample sequenced in a study of blood T cell repertoires in COVID-19. Here immunoSEQ multiplex PCR was the method, and the copy in TCRdb shows in-frame clones only, minus some. The profile shows roughly 140,000 clones, more than 75% of them singletons. Sample: peripheral blood. These receptors all come from an elderly woman with acute or convalescent COVID-19.

V and J are TRBV24-1 and TRBJ2-3; D is possibly TRBD1 (5 bases). Germline CDR1 is KGHDR and CDR2 is SFDVKD. The CDR3 spans 13 residues. V lost 6 bases and J 1 base, leaving 7 bases between the germline ends. CDR3 in DNA: TGTGCCACCAGTCAACAGGGCACAGATACGCAGTATTTT. Protein product: CATSQQGTDTQYF.

V and J are TRBV28 and TRBJ1-5; D is perhaps TRBD1 (6 bases). Germline CDR1 is MDHEN and CDR2 is SYDVKM. V was pared by 6 bases and J by 4 bases, with 22 bases between. The length of the CDR3 is 17 residues. The CDR3 reads CASSLPGTRRANQPQHF. CDR3 in DNA: TGTGCCAGCAGCCTTCCGGGGACAAGAAGGGCAAATCAGCCCCAGCATTTT.

V gene TRBV21-1 combines with J gene TRBJ2-3; the DNA was not compared with TRBD2, the D call given in the table. TRBV21-1 is a recognized pseudogene. The CDR3 is 18 amino acids. CDR3 in amino acids: CASSKVGGIAGMGDTQYF. As DNA, the CDR3 is TGTGCCAGCAGCAAAGTTGGGGGTATAGCGGGAATGGGAGATACGCAGTATTTT.

This clone was counted once. The genes are TRBV19 and TRBJ2-7; TRBD1 matches 10 bases. Trimming took 4 bases from V and 4 from J; bases not matched to a gene: 4. CDR3 length equals 14 residues. Germline V gene sequence: CDR1 LNHDA, CDR2 SQIVND (reference sequence). CDR3 nucleotide sequence: TGTGCCAGTAGTAGACAGGGGGCCGGATACGAGCAGTACTTC. This gives the protein CASSRQGAGYEQYF.

Many counts were recorded for this clone. This chain links TRBV5-1 with TRBJ1-4; no definite D call. The CDR3 is made up of 14 amino acids. Germline V gives CDR1 SGHRS, CDR2 YFSETQ. With 0 bases removed from V and 7 bases from J, the gap between germline ends came to 10 bases. CDR3 DNA: TGCGCCAGCAGCTTGGGAGGTCTCGGTGAAAAACTGTTTTTT. Translation: CASSLGGLGEKLFF.

V is TRBV9 and J is TRBJ2-5, with TRBD2 as a possible D gene (6 bases). Germline V gene lookup returns CDR1 SGDLS and CDR2 YYNGEE. V lost 8 bases, J lost 5 bases, and 22 bases lay in between. The CDR3 is made up of 15 amino acids. The CDR3 DNA reads as TGTGCCAGGTCTAATTGGGCAGAACGGGGGGAGACCCAGTACTTC. This codes for CARSNWAERGETQYF. The full variable domain, completed using reference TRBV9 and TRBJ2-5, is DSGVTQTPKHLITATGQRVTLRCSPRSGDLSVYWYQQSLDQGLQFLIQYYNGEERAKGNILERFSAQQFPDLHSELNLSSLELGDSALYFCARSNWAERGETQYFGPGTRLLVL.

The CDR3 DNA is TGTGCCAGCAGCTTAGACAACCCTTATGGCTACACCTTC. It is translated as CASSLDNPYGYTF. The chain uses TRBV7-2 and TRBJ1-2; D unclear. This CDR3 has 13 amino acids. CDR1 and CDR2 from the germline V gene are SGHTA and FQGNSA. V was shortened by 1 base and J by 5 bases, with 8 bases between the two germline ends. Using reference TRBV7-2 and TRBJ1-2 for the parts outside the CDR3, the full variable domain is GAGVSQSPSNKVTEKGKDVELRCDPISGHTALYWYRQSLGQGLEFLIYFQGNSAPDKSGLPSDRFSAERTGGSVSTLTIQRTQQEDSAVYLCASSLDNPYGYTFGSGTRLTVV.

The chain combines TRBV5-1 with TRBJ1-6; weak D call: TRBD1 (6 bases). This CDR3 is built from 14 residues. V was trimmed by 4 bases and J by 8 bases, leaving 13 bases between them. Germline lookup yields CDR1 SGHRS and CDR2 YFSETQ. CDR3: CASSTRGEDSPLHF. The CDR3 region has the DNA TGCGCCAGCAGCACCAGGGGTGAAGATTCACCCCTCCACTTT.

The chain couples TRBV11-2 to TRBJ1-2; D is possibly TRBD1 (5 bases). CDR3 length: 13 residues. Germline CDR1 and CDR2: SGHAT and FQNNGV. Trimming pared 5 bases from V and 12 bases from J, leaving 19 bases between. CDR3: CASSQSPGGRHTF. Here the CDR3 DNA reads TGTGCCAGCAGCCAAAGCCCGGGGGGACGCCACACCTTC.

The rearrangement uses TRBV24-1 and TRBJ2-1; the D gene is possibly TRBD2 (6 bases). Germline lookup yields CDR1 KGHDR and CDR2 SFDVKD. The CDR3 is made up of 17 amino acids. The ends were cut back, 0 bases at V and 5 bases at J, with 16 bases in the middle. The DNA of the CDR3 is TGTGCCACCAGTGATTTGCAGTCCATGGGAGGAAACAATGAGCAGTTCTTC. This codes for CATSDLQSMGGNNEQFF.

J is TRBJ1-2 and V is TRBV5-6, with D tentatively TRBD1 (5 bases). Germline V gene data show CDR1 as SGHDT and CDR2 as YYEEEE. V was trimmed by 2 bases and J by 4 bases, leaving 15 bases between them. This CDR3 spans 15 amino acids. The CDR3 region has the DNA TGTGCCAGCAGCTTAAGCGCAGGGATCGGCTATGGCTACACCTTC. Translating it yields CASSLSAGIGYGYTF.

V and J are TRBV13 and TRBJ2-7, with D possibly being TRBD2 (6 bases). Deletions cut 4 bases from V and 3 bases from J, with 10 bases between. The germline gives CDR1 PRHDT, CDR2 FYEKMQ (reference sequence). The CDR3 spans 13 residues. The CDR3 bases are TGTGCCAGCAGCTCGGGGGTGGGCTACGAGCAGTACTTC. Translation: CASSSGVGYEQYF.

This sequence joins TRBV11-1 and TRBJ2-1; perhaps TRBD2 as D (6 bases). This CDR3 has 13 amino acids. The V gene lost 4 bases and the J gene lost 9 bases, with 13 bases spanning the gap. Germline CDR1 is SGHAT and CDR2 is FQDESV (reference sequence). CDR3 in DNA: TGTGCCAGCAGCTCGGGACTCCAGGTTGAGCAGTTCTTC. It yields the protein CASSSGLQVEQFF.

In nucleotides, the CDR3 is TGTGCCAGCAGTTCTCTGTCAGGGCCTTCGCCCTACGAGCAGTACTTC. This gives the protein CASSSLSGPSPYEQYF. The chain carries TRBV28 and TRBJ2-7; possibly TRBD1 for D (5 bases). This CDR3 contains 16 residues. The germline V gene encodes CDR1 MDHEN and CDR2 SYDVKM. Trimming cost V 4 bases and J 2 bases, with 18 bases left between them.

J is TRBJ2-1 and V is TRBV30; 11 bases map to TRBD2. Germline V CDR1 and CDR2: GTSNPN, SVGIG (reference sequence). V was clipped by 2 bases and J by 6 bases; unmatched bases: 9. The CDR3 length is 16 residues. The CDR3 DNA reads TGTGCCTGGAGTTCGGTTAGCGGGGGGGCCGTCAATGAGCAGTTCTTC. It codes for CAWSSVSGGAVNEQFF. Full variable domain (remainder filled in from reference TRBV30 and TRBJ2-1): SQTIHQWPATLVQPVGSPLSLECTVEGTSNPNLYWYRQAAGRGLQLLFYSVGIGQISSEVPQNLSASRPQDRQFILSSKKLLLSDSGFYLCAWSSVSGGAVNEQFFGPGTRLTVL.

This chain connects TRBV16 to TRBJ2-7; the match to TRBD1 covers 12 bases. CDR1 and CDR2 from the germline V gene are KGHSY and FQNENV. Trimming removed 1 base from V and 6 bases from J; junction bases left unmatched: 7. The CDR3 totals 16 residues. The CDR3 DNA reads TGTGCCAGCAGCCAATGGGGGGACAGGGGGCATGGCGAGCAGTACTTC. Residues: CASSQWGDRGHGEQYF.

The rearrangement links TRBV6-5 to TRBJ1-5; D is uncertain. The CDR3 length is 14 residues. Germline V gene sequence: CDR1 MNHEY, CDR2 SVGAGI. The V gene lost 3 bases and the J gene lost 7 bases, with 13 bases spanning the gap. In DNA, the CDR3 is TGTGCCAGCAGTTATCGAGGTGGTAGCCAGCCCCAGCATTTT. Translating it yields CASSYRGGSQPQHF.

The chain combines TRBV18 with TRBJ1-1; D is possibly TRBD1 (5 bases). Germline assignment: CDR1 KGHSH and CDR2 LQKENI. Trimming cost V 1 base and J 0 bases, with 12 bases left between them. This CDR3 is 16 amino acids long. The CDR3 spells CASSPLRQGMNTEAFF. DNA of the CDR3: TGTGCCAGCTCACCACTTCGCCAGGGAATGAACACTGAAGCTTTCTTT.

A few counts support this clone. V gene TRBV10-2 combines with J gene TRBJ2-2; 13 positions match TRBD2. There are 17 residues in the CDR3. With 6 bases clipped from V and 4 bases from J, the junction kept 8 bases outside the gene matches. Germline lookup yields CDR1 WSHSY and CDR2 SAAADI. CDR3 in amino acids: CASREGLAGLSTGELFF. The CDR3 DNA reads as TGCGCCAGCAGAGAGGGACTAGCGGGACTTAGCACCGGGGAGCTGTTTTTT.

The chain is built from TRBV10-3 and TRBJ1-2; D is unresolved. Germline V gives CDR1 ENHRY, CDR2 SYGVKD. V was cut by 2 bases and J by 5 bases, with 15 bases left in between. The CDR3 sequence is 15 residues long. The CDR3 DNA is TGTGCCATCAGTGAGGGGTCGGGGATAAGTTATGGCTACACCTTC. It is translated as CAISEGSGISYGYTF.

The rearrangement uses TRBV27 and TRBJ1-1; possible D gene TRBD1, 5 bases. The CDR3 totals 13 residues. Germline V gene sequence: CDR1 MNHEY, CDR2 SMNVEV (reference sequence). V lost 4 bases to trimming and J lost 1 base, with 7 bases between them. The CDR3: CASSWGENTEAFF. CDR3 bases: TGTGCCAGCAGTTGGGGGGAGAACACTGAAGCTTTCTTT.

The V gene is TRBV6-6, the J gene TRBJ1-2; weak D call: TRBD1 (6 bases). The CDR3 length is 16 residues. Germline CDR1 is MNHNY and CDR2 is SVGAGI (reference sequence). The V end lost 7 bases, the J end lost 3 bases, and 21 bases lay between the germline ends. The CDR3 nucleotides are TGTGCCAGCACCCCGGAGGGAGGGGGGGGCTACTATGGCTACACCTTC. Translation: CASTPEGGGGYYGYTF.

The sample holds one count of this clone. V usage is TRBV7-2 and J usage is TRBJ1-5, with TRBD1 as a possible D gene (5 bases). From germline, CDR1 is SGHTA and CDR2 FQGNSA. The CDR3 contains 15 residues. The V gene lost 1 base and the J gene lost 3 bases, with 10 bases spanning the gap. The CDR3 loop is CASSLGQTSNQPQHF. The CDR3, as DNA: TGTGCCAGCAGCTTAGGACAGACCTCCAATCAGCCCCAGCATTTT.